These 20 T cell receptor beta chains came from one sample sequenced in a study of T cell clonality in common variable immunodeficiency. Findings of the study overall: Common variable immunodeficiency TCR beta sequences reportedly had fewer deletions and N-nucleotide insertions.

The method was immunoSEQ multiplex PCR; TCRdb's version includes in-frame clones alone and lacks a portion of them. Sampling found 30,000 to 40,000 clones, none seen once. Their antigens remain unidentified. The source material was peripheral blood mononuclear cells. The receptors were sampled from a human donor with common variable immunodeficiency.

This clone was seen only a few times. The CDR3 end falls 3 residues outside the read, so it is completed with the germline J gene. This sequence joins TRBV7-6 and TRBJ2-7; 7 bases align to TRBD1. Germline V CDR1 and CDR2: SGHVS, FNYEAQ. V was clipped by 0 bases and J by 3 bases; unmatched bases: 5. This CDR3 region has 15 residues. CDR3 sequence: CASSLAAGGIYEQYF. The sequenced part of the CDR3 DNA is TGTGCCAGCAGCTTAGCAGCAGGGGGAATCTACGAG.

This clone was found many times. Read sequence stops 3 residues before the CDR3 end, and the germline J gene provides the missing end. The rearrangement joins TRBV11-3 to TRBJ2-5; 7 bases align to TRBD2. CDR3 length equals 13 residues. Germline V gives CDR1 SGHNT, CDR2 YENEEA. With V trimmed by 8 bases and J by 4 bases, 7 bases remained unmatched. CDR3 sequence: CASGREFRETQYF. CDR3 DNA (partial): TGTGCCAGCGGGCGGGAGTTTCGAGAGACC.

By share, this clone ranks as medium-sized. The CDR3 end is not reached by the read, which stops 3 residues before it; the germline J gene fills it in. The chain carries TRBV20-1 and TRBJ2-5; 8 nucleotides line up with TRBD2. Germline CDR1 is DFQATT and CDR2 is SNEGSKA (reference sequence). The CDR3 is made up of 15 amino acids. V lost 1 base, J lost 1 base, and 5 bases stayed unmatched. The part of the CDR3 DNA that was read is TGCAGTGCTAGAGCGGCTAGCGGGCTCCAAGAGACC. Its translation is CSARAASGLQET. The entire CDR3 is CSARAASGLQETQYF.

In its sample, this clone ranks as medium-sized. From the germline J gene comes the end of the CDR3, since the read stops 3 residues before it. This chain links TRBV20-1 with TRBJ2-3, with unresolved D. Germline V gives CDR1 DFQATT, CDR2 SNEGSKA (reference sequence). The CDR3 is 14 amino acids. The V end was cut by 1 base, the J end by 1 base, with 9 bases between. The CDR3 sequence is CSARGPTRTDTQYF. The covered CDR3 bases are TGCAGTGCTAGAGGTCCTACCCGCACAGATACG.

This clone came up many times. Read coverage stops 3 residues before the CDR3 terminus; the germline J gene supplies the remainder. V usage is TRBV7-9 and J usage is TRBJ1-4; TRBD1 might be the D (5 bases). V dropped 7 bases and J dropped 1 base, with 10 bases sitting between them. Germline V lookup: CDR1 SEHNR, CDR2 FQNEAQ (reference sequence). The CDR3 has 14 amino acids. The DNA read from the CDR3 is TGTGCCAGCACCTGGGGGGGAACTAATGAAAAA. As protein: CASTWGGTNEK. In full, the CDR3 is CASTWGGTNEKLFF.

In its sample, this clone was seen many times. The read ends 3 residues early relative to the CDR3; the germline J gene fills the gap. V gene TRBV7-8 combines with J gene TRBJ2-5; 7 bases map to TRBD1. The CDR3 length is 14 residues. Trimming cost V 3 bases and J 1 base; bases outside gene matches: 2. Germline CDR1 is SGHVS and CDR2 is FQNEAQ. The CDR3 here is CASSFRDSQETQYF. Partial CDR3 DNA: TGTGCCAGCAGCTTCCGGGACAGCCAAGAGACC. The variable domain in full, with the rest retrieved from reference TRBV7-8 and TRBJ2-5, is GAGVSQSPRYKVAKRGQDVALRCDPISGHVSLFWYQQALGQGPEFLTYFQNEAQLDKSGLPSDRFFAERPEGSVSTLKIQRTQQEDSAVYLCASSFRDSQETQYFGPGTRLLVL.

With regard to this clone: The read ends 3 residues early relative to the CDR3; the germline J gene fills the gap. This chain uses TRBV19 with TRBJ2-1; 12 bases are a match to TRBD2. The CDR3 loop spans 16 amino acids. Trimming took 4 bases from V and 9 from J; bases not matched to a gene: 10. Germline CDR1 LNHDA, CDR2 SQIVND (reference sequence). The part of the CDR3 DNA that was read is TGTGCCAGTAGTAGAGGAACTAGCGGGAGGACCGGTGAG. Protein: CASSRGTSGRTGE. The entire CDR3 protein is CASSRGTSGRTGEQFF.

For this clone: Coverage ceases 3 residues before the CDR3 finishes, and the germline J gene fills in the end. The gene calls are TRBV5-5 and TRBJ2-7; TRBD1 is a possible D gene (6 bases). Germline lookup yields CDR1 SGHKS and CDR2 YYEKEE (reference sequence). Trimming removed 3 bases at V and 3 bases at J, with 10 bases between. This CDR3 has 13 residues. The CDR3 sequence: CASSWGPHYEQYF. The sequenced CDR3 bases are TGTGCCAGCAGCTGGGGGCCCCACTACGAG.

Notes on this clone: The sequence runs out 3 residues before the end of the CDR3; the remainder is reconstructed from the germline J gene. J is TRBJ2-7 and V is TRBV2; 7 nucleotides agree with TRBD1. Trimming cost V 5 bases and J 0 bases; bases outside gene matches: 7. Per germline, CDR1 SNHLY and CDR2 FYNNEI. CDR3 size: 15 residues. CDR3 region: CASSQPGQSSYEQYF. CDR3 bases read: TGTGCCAGCAGTCAACCGGGACAGAGCTCCTACGAG. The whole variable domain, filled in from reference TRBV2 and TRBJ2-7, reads EPEVTQTPSHQVTQMGQEVILRCVPISNHLYFYWYRQILGQKVEFLVSFYNNEISEKSEIFDDQFSVERPDGSNFTLKIRSTKLEDSAMYFCASSQPGQSSYEQYFGPGTRLTVT.

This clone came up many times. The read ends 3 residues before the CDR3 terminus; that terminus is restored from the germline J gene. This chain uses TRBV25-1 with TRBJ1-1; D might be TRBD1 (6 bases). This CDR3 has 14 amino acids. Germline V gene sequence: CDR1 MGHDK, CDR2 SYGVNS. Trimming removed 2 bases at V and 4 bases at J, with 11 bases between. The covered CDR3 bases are TGTGCCAGCAGTGAAGGGTGGACAGCCACTGAA. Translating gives CASSEGWTATE. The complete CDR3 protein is CASSEGWTATEAFF.

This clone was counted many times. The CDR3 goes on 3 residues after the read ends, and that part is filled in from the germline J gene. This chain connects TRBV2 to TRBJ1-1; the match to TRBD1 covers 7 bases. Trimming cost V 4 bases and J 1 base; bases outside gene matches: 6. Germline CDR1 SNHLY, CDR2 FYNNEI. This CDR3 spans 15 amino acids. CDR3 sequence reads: CASSGDRGRNTEAFF. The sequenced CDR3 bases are TGTGCCAGCAGTGGGGACAGAGGGAGGAACACTGAA.

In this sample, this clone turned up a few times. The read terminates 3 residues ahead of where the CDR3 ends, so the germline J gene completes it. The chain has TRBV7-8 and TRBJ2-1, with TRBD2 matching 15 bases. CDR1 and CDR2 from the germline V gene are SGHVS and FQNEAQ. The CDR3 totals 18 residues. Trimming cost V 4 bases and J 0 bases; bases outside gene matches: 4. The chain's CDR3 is CASSSGLAGGSSYNEQFF. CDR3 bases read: TGTGCCAGCAGCTCCGGACTAGCGGGGGGGAGCTCCTACAATGAG.

The DNA read from the CDR3 is TGTGCCAGCAGCTCGACAGGGAATGGTGAG. This codes for CASSSTGNGE. From start to end, the CDR3 is CASSSTGNGEQFF. The genes are TRBV7-2 and TRBJ2-1; 7 bases match TRBD1. Sequencing ends 3 residues short of the CDR3 end; the germline J gene provides the rest. V gave up 4 bases and J gave up 9 bases; unmatched junction bases: 6. There are 13 residues in the CDR3. Germline CDR1 SGHTA, CDR2 FQGNSA.

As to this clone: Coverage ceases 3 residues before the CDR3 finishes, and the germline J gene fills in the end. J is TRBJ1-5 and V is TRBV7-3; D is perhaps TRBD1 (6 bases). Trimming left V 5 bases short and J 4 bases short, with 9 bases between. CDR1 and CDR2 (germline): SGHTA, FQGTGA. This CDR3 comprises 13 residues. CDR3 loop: CASSLDRNQPQHF. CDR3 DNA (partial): TGTGCCAGCAGCCTAGACAGGAATCAGCCC.

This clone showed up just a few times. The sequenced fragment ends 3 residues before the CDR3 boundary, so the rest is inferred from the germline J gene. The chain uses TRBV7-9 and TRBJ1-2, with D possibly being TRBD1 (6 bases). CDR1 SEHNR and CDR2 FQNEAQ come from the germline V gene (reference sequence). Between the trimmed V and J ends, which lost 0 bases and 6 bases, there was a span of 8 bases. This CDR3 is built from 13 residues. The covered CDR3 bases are TGTGCCAGCAGCTTAGCAGGGGGTGATGGC. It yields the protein CASSLAGGDG. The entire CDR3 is CASSLAGGDGYTF.

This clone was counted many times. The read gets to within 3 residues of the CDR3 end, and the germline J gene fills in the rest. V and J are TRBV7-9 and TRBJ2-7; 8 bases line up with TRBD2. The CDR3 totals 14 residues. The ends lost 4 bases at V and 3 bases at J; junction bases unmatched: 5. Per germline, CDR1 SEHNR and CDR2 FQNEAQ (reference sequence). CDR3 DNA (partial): TGTGCCAGCAGCTCGGGGGGGTGGTACTACGAG. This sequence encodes CASSSGGWYYE. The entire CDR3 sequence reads CASSSGGWYYEQYF.

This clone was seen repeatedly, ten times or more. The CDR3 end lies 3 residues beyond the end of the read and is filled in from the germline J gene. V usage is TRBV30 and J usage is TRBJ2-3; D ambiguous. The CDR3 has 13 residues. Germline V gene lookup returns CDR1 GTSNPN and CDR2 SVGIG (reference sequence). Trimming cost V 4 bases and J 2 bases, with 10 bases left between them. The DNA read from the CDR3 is TGTGCCTGGAATCTCCAGGCCACAGATACG. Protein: CAWNLQATDT. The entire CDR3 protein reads CAWNLQATDTQYF.

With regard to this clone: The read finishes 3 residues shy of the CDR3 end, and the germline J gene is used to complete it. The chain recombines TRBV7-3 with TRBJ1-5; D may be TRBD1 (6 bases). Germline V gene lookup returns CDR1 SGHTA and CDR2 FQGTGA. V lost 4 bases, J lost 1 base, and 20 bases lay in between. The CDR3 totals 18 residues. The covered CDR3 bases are TGTGCCAGCAGCTGGGGCCCGGGGGGTACAGGGAGCAATCAGCCC. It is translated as CASSWGPGGTGSNQP. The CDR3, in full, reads CASSWGPGGTGSNQPQHF.

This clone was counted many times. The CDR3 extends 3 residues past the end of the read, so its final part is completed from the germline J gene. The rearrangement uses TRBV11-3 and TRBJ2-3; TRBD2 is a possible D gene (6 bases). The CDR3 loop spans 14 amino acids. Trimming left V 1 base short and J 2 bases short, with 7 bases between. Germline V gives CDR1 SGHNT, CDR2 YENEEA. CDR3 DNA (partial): TGTGCCAGCAGCTTAGGACTAGACACAGATACG. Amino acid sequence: CASSLGLDTDT. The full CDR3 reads CASSLGLDTDTQYF.

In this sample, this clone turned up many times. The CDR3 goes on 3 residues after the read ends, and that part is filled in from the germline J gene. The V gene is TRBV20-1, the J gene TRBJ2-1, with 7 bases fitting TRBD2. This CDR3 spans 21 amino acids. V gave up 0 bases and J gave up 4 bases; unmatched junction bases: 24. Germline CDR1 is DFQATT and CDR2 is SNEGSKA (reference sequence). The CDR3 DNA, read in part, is TGCAGTGCTAGAGATCTTCGCGAGCGGGAACCCACCGCCACGCCATACAATGAG. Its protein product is CSARDLREREPTATPYNE. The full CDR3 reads CSARDLREREPTATPYNEQFF.